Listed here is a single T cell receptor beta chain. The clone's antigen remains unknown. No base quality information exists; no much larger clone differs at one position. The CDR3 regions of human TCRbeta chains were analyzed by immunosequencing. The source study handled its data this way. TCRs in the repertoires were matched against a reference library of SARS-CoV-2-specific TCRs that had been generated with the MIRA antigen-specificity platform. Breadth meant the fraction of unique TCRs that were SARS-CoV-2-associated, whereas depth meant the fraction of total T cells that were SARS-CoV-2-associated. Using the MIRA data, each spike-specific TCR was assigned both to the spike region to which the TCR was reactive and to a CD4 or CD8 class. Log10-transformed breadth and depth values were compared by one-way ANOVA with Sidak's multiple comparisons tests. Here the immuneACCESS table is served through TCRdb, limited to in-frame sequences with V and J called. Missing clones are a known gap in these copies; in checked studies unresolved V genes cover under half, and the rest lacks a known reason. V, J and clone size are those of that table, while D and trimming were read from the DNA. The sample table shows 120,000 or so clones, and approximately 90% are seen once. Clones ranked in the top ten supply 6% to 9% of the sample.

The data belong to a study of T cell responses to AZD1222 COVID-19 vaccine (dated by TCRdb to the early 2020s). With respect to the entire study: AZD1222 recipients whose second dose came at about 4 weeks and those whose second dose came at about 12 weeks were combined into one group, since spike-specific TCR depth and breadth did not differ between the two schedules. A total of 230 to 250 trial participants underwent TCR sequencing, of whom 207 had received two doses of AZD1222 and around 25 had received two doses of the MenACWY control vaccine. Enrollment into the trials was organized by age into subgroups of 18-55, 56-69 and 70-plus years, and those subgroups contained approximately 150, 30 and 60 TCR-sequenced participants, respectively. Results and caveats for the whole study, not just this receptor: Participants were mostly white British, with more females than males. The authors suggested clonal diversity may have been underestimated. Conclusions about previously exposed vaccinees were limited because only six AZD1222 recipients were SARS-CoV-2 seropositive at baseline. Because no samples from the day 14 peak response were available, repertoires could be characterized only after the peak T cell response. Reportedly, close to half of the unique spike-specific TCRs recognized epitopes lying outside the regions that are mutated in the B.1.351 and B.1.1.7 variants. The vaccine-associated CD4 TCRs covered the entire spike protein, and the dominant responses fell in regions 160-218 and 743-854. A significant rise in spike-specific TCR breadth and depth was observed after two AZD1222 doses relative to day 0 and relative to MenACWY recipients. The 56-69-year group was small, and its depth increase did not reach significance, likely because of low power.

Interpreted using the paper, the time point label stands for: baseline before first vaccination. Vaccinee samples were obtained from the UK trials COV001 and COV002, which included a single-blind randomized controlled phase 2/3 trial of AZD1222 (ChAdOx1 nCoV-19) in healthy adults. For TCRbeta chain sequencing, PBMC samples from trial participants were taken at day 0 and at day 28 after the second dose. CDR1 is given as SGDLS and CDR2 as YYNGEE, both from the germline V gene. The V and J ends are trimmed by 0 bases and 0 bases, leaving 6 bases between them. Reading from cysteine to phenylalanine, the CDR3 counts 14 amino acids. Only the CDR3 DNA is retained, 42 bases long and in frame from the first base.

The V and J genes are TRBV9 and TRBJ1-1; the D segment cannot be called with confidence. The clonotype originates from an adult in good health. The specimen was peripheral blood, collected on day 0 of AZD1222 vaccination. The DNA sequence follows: TGTGCCAGCAGCGTAGCTCAAGTGAACACTGAAGCTTTCTTT. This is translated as CASSVAQVNTEAFF.